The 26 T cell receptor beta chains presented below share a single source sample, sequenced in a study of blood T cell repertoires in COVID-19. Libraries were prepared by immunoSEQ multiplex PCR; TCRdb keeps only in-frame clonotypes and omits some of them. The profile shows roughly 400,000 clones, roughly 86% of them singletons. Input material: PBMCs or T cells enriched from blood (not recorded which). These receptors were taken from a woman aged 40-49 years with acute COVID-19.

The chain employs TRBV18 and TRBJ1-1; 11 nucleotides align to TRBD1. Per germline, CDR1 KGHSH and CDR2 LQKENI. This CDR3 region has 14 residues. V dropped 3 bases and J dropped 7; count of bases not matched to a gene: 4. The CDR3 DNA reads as TGTGCCAGCTCACCTGGACAGGGGGCGGGTGAAGCTTTCTTT. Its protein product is CASSPGQGAGEAFF. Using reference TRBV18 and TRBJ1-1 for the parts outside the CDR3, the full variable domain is NAGVMQNPRHLVRRRGQEARLRCSPMKGHSHVYWYRQLPEEGLKFMVYLQKENIIDESGMPKERFSAEFPKEGPSILRIQQVVRGDSAAYFCASSPGQGAGEAFFGQGTRLTVV.

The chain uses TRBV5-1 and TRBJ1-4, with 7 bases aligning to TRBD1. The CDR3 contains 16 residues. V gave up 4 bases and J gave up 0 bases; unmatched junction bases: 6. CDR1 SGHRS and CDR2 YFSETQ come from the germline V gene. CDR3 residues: CASSRTGRATNEKLFF. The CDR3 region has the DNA TGCGCCAGCAGCCGGACAGGCCGTGCAACTAATGAAAAACTGTTTTTT.

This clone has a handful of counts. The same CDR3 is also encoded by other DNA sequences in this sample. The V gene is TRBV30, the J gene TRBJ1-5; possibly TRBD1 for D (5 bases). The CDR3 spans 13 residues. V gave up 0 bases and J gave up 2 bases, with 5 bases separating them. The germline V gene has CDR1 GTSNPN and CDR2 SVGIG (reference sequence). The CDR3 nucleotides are TGTGCCTGGAGTGTACAGGGCAATCAGCCCCAGCATTTT. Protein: CAWSVQGNQPQHF.

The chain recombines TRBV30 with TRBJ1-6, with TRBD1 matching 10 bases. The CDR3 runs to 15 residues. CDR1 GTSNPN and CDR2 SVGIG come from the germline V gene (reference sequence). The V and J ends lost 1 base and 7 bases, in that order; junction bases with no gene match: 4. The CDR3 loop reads CAWSEGTGDNSPLHF. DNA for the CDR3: TGTGCCTGGAGTGAAGGGACAGGGGACAATTCACCCCTCCACTTT.

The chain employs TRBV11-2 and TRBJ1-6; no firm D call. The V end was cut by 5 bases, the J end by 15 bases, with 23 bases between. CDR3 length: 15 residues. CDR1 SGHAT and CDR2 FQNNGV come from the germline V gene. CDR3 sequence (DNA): TGTGCCAGCAGCCGGACTGGCCGTGAGGAAGAATACCTCCACTTT. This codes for CASSRTGREEEYLHF. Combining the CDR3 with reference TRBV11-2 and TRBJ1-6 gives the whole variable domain EAGVAQSPRYKIIEKRQSVAFWCNPISGHATLYWYQQILGQGPKLLIQFQNNGVVDDSQLPKDRFSAERLKGVDSTLKIQPAKLEDSAVYLCASSRTGREEEYLHFGNGTRLTVT.

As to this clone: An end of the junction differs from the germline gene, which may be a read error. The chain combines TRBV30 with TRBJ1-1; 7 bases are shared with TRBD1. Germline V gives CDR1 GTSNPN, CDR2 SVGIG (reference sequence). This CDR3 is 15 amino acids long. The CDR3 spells CAWAPPGTVKTEAFF. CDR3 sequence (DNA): TGTGCCTGGGCCCCTCCCGGGACAGTGAAAACTGAAGCTTTCTTT.

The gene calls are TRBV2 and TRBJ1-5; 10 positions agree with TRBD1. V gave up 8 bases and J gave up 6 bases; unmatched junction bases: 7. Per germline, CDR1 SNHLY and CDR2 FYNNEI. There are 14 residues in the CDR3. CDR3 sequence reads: CASGRQGASQPQHF. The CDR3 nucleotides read TGTGCCAGCGGCAGACAGGGGGCGAGTCAGCCCCAGCATTTT.

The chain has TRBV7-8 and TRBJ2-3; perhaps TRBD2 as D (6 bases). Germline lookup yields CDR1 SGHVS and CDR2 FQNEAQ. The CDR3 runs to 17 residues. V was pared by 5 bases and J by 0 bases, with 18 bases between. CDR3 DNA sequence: TGTGCCAGCAGCCCCGGGAATTGGGGGGAGAGCACAGATACGCAGTATTTT. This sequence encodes CASSPGNWGESTDTQYF.

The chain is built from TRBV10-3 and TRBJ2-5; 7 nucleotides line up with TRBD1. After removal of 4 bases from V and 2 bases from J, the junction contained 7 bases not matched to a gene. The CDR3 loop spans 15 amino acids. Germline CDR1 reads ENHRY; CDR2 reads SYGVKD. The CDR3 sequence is CAISGGQDLQETQYF. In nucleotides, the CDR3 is TGTGCCATCAGTGGAGGACAGGATTTACAAGAGACCCAGTACTTC.

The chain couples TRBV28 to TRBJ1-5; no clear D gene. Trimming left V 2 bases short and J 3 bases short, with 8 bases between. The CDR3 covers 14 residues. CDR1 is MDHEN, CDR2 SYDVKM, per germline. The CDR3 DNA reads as TGTGCCAGCAGTTTAGTGGCAGACAATCAGCCCCAGCATTTT. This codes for CASSLVADNQPQHF.

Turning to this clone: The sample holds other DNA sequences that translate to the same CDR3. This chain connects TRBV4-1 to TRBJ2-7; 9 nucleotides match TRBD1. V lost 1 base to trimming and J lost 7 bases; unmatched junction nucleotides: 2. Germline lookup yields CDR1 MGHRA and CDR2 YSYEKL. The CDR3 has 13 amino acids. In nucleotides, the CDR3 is TGCGCCAGCAGCCAAGGGACAGGGGTTGAGCAGTACTTC. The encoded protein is CASSQGTGVEQYF.

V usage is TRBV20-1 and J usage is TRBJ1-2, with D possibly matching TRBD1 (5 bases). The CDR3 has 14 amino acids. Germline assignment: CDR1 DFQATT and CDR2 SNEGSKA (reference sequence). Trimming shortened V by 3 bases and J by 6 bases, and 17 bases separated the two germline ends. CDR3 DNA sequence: TGCAGTGCTAGTGACCGGGACCCGGGAGATGGCTACACCTTC. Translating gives CSASDRDPGDGYTF.

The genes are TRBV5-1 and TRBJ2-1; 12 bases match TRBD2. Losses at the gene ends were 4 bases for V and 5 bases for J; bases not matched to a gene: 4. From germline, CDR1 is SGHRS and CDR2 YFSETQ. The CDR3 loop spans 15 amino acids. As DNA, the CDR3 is TGCGCCAGCAGCCCAAGACTAGCGGGGGACAATGAGCAGTTCTTC. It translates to CASSPRLAGDNEQFF.

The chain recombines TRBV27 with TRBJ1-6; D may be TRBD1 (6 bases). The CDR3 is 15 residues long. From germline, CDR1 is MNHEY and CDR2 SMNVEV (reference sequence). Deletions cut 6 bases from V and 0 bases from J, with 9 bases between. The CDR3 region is CASRDSSSYNSPLHF. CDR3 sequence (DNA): TGTGCCAGCAGGGACAGTAGCTCCTATAATTCACCCCTCCACTTT.

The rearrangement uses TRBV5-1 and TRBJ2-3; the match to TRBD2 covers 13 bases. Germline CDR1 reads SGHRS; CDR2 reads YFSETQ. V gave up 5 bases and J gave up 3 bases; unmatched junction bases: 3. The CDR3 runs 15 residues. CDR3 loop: CASRTGLAGTDTQYF. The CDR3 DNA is TGCGCCAGCAGGACGGGACTAGCGGGAACAGATACGCAGTATTTT.

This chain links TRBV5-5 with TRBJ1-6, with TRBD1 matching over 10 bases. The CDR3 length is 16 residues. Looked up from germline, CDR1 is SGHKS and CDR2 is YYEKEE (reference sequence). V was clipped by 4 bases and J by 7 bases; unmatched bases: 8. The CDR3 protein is CASSPGTGADNSPLHF. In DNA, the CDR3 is TGTGCCAGCAGCCCCGGGACAGGGGCTGACAATTCACCCCTCCACTTT.

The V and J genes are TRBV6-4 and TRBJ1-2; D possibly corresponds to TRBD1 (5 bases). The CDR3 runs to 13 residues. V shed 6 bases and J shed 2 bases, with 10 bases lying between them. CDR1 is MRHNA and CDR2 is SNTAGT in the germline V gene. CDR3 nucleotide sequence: TGTGCCAGCAGCTCAGGGAACAACTATGGCTACACCTTC. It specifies CASSSGNNYGYTF.

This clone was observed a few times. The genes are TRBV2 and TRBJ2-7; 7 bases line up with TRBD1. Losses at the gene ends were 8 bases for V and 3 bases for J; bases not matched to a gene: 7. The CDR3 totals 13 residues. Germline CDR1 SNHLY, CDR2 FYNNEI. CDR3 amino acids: CASLGTADYEQYF. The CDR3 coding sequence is TGTGCCAGCCTAGGGACAGCGGACTACGAGCAGTACTTC.

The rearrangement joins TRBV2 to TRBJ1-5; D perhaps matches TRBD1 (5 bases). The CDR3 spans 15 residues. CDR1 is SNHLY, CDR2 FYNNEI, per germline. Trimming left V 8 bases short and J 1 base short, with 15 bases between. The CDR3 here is CASLAAGGSNQPQHF. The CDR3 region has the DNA TGTGCCAGCCTTGCTGCCGGGGGGAGCAATCAGCCCCAGCATTTT.

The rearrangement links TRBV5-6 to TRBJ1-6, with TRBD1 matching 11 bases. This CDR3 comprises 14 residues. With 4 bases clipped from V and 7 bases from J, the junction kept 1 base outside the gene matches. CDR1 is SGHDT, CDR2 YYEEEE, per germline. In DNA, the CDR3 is TGTGCCAGCAGCCGGGACAGGGGGAATTCACCCCTCCACTTT. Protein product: CASSRDRGNSPLHF.

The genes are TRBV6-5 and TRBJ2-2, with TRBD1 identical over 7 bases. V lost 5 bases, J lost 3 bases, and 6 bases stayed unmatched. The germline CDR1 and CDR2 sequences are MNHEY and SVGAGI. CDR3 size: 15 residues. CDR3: CASSPDRAYTGELFF. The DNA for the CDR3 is TGTGCCAGCAGTCCTGACAGGGCATACACCGGGGAGCTGTTTTTT.

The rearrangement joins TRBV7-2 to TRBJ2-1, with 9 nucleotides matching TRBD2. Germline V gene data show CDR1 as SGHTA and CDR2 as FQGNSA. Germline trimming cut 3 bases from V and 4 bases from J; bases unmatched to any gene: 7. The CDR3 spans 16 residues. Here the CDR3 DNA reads TGTGCCAGCAGCTTCGGGGGTAGCGGGGGATACAATGAGCAGTTCTTC. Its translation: CASSFGGSGGYNEQFF.

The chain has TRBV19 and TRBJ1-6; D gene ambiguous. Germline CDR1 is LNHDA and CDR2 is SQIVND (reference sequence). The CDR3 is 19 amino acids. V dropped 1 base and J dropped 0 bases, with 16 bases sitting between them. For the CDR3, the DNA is TGTGCCAGTAGTATAGGACGAGCGGCCGCCAGCTCCTATAATTCACCCCTCCACTTT. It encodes CASSIGRAAASSYNSPLHF.

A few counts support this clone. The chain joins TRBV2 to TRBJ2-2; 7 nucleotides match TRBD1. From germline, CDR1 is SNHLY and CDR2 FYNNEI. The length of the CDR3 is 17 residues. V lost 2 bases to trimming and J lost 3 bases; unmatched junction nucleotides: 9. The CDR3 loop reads CASSEPEDRTYTGELFF. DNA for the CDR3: TGTGCCAGCAGTGAACCAGAGGACAGGACATACACCGGGGAGCTGTTTTTT.

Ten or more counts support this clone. The DNA of the CDR3 is TGTGCCAGCAGCCAGGAGACAGATACGCAGTATTTT. It encodes CASSQETDTQYF. The V gene is TRBV3-1 (or the pseudogene TRBV3-2), the J gene TRBJ2-3, with no clear D. This CDR3 has 12 amino acids. The V gene lost 3 bases and the J gene lost 3 bases, with 4 bases spanning the gap. In germline, CDR1 is LGHDT, CDR2 YNNKEL (reference sequence).

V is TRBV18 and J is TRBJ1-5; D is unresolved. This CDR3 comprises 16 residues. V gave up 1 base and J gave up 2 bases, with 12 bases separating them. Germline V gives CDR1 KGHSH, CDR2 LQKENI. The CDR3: CASSPQPVYGNQPQHF. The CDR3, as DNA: TGTGCCAGCTCACCACAACCGGTTTACGGCAATCAGCCCCAGCATTTT.